These T cell receptor beta chains were read from a single sample in a study of beta chain features in type 1 diabetes. Sequencing used immunoSEQ multiplex PCR; TCRdb keeps in-frame clones, though not all of them. This table holds tens of thousands of clones, about 66% found once. The sequenced sample was Tregs from blood. Receptors originate from a man aged 25 to 40 with type 1 diabetes. Some clones in this sample may be carry-over from other donors' samples. CDR3s include the opening cysteine and the closing phenylalanine or tryptophan. Each record gives: V gene, D gene, clone size, J gene, CDR3 DNA, CDR3 protein. A D gene is named only where the DNA matches it firmly. Expanded clones get a size class; other rows say once, few or many, or leave the size out.

>TRBV4-2|TRBD2|-|TRBJ2-1
TGTGCCAGCAGCCAAGACCCAGGGACTAGCAATGAGCAGTTCTTC
CASSQDPGTSNEQFF
>TRBV28|-|-|TRBJ1-5
TGTGCCAGCAGACAGGTCAATCAGCCCCAGCATTTT
CASRQVNQPQHF
>TRBV7-9|-|-|TRBJ2-7
TGTGCCAGCAGCTTAGCTATCTACTCTCCACTTCGATACGAGCAGTACTTC
CASSLAIYSPLRYEQYF
>TRBV5-4|TRBD1|-|TRBJ2-2
TGTGCCAGCAGCGAAGGGACAGCCCGCAACACCGGGGAGCTGTTTTTT
CASSEGTARNTGELFF
>TRBV11-2|TRBD1|-|TRBJ1-1
TGTGCCAGCAGCTTAGAGTGGGACAGGTCTGAAGCTTTCTTT
CASSLEWDRSEAFF
>TRBV6-5|-|-|TRBJ2-7
TGTGCCAGCACCCGGTGGGCTGGGGCGATGGGCGAGCAGTACTTC
CASTRWAGAMGEQYF
>TRBV2|-|-|TRBJ1-1
TGTGCCAGCAGTGGACAGTTGAACACTGAAGCTTTCTTT
CASSGQLNTEAFF
>TRBV9|-|-|TRBJ2-5
TGTGCCAGCAGCTCCCGTGGAAGCAGGGGGGTCAGAGAGACCCAGTACTTC
CASSSRGSRGVRETQYF
>TRBV30|-|-|TRBJ1-6
TGTGCCTGTCATTCGAGCTCCTATAATTCACCCCTCCACTTT
CACHSSSYNSPLHF
>TRBV18|TRBD2|-|TRBJ2-7
TGTGCCAGCTCACCTGGTCTAGCGGGATTCGAGCAGTACTTC
CASSPGLAGFEQYF
>TRBV2|-|once|TRBJ1-2
TGTGCCAGCAGTGAAGGAGCTGGAGCTAACTATGGCTACACCTTC
CASSEGAGANYGYTF
>TRBV5-6|-|-|TRBJ2-7
TGTGCCAGCAGCTTGCCTGAGGCAGTGGGCTACGAGCAGTACTTC
CASSLPEAVGYEQYF
>TRBV6-4|-|once|TRBJ2-1
TGTGCCAGCAGCCGATATTACACGGGACTTAGCTCCTACAATGAGCAGTTCTTC
CASSRYYTGLSSYNEQFF
>TRBV2|TRBD2|-|TRBJ2-7
TGTGCCAGCAGTGGCCGGGGGGGGGCCTCCTACGAGCAGTACTTC
CASSGRGGASYEQYF
>TRBV11-2|TRBD2|few|TRBJ2-1
TGTGCCAGCAGCTTAGGCTCGGGACTAGTATCCTACAATGAGCAGTTCTTC
CASSLGSGLVSYNEQFF
>TRBV30|TRBD2|-|TRBJ2-5
TGTGCCTTCACCAGCGGGGGCCAGACCCAGTACTTC
CAFTSGGQTQYF
>TRBV20-1|TRBD1|-|TRBJ2-1
TGCAGTGCTCCCGACAGGGCCGGGCAGTTCTTC
CSAPDRAGQFF
>TRBV5-4|-|-|TRBJ1-1
TGTGCCAGCAGCCAGGGGAGGGGGAACACTGAAGCTTTCTTT
CASSQGRGNTEAFF
>TRBV5-1|-|-|TRBJ1-1
TGCGCCAGCCGGGCAGATAGAGGGGAAGCTTTCTTT
CASRADRGEAFF
>TRBV5-6|-|-|TRBJ1-4
TGTGCCAGCGCCAAGGGAGGCAGAGGGAATGAAAAACTGTTTTTT
CASAKGGRGNEKLFF
>TRBV6-5|TRBD1|-|TRBJ1-2
TGTGCCAGCAGTTACGCCAGGGGGGACTATGGCTACACCTTC
CASSYARGDYGYTF
>TRBV6-6|TRBD1|-|TRBJ1-6
TGTGCCAGCAGTTCAGGGGGTAATTCACCCCTCCACTTT
CASSSGGNSPLHF
>TRBV6-1|TRBD1|-|TRBJ1-2
TGTGCCACTCTTCCGGGGACAGCGTACTATGGCTACACCTTC
CATLPGTAYYGYTF
>TRBV19|-|few|TRBJ2-1
TGTGCCAGTAGTATAAAGGCTCGGGGGGCATACAATGAGCAGTTCTTC
CASSIKARGAYNEQFF
>TRBV2|-|few|TRBJ1-2
TGTGCCAGCCGCGAAGATCCCCAGAGACTTGACTATGGCTACACCTTC
CASREDPQRLDYGYTF
>TRBV30|-|-|TRBJ2-2
TGTGCCTGGAGTGTACGGCGAGCGGGGAACACCGGGGAGCTGTTTTTT
CAWSVRRAGNTGELFF
>TRBV6-6|TRBD1|-|TRBJ2-3
TGTGCCAGCATGGGACAGGACGGCACAGATACGCAGTATTTT
CASMGQDGTDTQYF
>TRBV5-1|TRBD2|-|TRBJ2-1
TGCGCCAGCAGCCCTATTAGCGGGGGGGCCGGTAATGAGCAGCTCTTC
CASSPISGGAGNEQLF
>TRBV6-5|-|-|TRBJ1-2
TGTGCCAGCAGGCCCCCGAAGCACTATGGCTACACCTTC
CASRPPKHYGYTF
>TRBV6-1|TRBD1|-|TRBJ2-2
TGTGCCAGCGGGTACAGGGGGGACACCGGGGAGCTGTTTTTT
CASGYRGDTGELFF
>TRBV6-6|-|-|TRBJ1-6
TGTGCCAGCCAAAGGTTCGGCGGAAACTCACCCCTCCACTTT
CASQRFGGNSPLHF
>TRBV10-3|-|-|TRBJ1-1
TGTGCCATCAGTGAGCCGCTCCTACGGGGGGGGGCTTTCTTT
CAISEPLLRGGAFF
>TRBV11-1|TRBD1|-|TRBJ1-5
TGTGCCAGCAGCTTGACAGGGGATCAGCCCCAGCATTTT
CASSLTGDQPQHF
>TRBV4-3|TRBD1|-|TRBJ2-2
TGCGCCAGCAGCCGACAAACAGGGGCGAACACCGGGGAGCTGTTTTTT
CASSRQTGANTGELFF
>TRBV18|TRBD1|-|TRBJ2-7
TGTGCCAGCTCCACTCCCGGGACAGCATACGAGCAGTACTTC
CASSTPGTAYEQYF
>TRBV5-1|-|once|TRBJ2-7
TGCGCCAGCAGCTTGGCTCTCGCGAAGTCCTACGAGCAGTACTTC
CASSLALAKSYEQYF
>TRBV9|-|-|TRBJ1-1
TGTGCCAGCAACCCGGGGGGAAAAACTGAAGCTTTCTTT
CASNPGGKTEAFF
>TRBV9|TRBD1|-|TRBJ1-1
TGTGCCAGCAGCCCCCGTAGGGTTGGACAGGGGAACACTGAAGCTTTCTTT
CASSPRRVGQGNTEAFF